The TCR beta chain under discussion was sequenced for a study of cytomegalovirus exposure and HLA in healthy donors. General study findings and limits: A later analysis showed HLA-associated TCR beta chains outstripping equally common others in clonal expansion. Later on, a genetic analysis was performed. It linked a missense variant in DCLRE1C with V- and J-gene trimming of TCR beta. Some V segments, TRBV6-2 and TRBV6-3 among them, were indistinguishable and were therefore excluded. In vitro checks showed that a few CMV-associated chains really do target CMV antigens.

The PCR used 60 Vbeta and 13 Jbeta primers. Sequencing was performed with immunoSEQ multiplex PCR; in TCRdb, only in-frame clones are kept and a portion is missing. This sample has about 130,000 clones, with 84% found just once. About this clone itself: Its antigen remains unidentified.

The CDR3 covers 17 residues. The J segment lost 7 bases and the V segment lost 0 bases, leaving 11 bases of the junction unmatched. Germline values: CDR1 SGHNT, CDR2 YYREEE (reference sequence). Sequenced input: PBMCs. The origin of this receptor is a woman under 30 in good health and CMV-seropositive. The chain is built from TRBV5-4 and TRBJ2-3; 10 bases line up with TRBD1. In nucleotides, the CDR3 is TGTGCCAGCAGCTTGGAGGCCGGGACAGGGGCCGCTAATACGCAGTATTTT. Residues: CASSLEAGTGAANTQYF. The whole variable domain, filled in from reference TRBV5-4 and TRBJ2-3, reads ETGVTQSPTHLIKTRGQQVTLRCSSQSGHNTVSWYQQALGQGPQFIFQYYREEENGRGNFPPRFSGLQFPNYSSELNVNALELDDSALYLCASSLEAGTGAANTQYFGPGTRLTVL.